This TCR beta chain was recorded in a study of T-cell memory formation after mild COVID-19. Constant-segment primers served in 5'RACE that generated TCR alpha and TCR beta cDNA libraries bearing sample barcodes and UMIs. TCRdb re-called the 5' RACE reads through MiXCR, storing one row per CDR3 protein. The sample shows under 300,000 distinct CDR3 sequences, 8% to 10% of them seen only once. V dropped 10 bases and J dropped 3; count of bases not matched to a gene: 10. Germline V gene lookup returns CDR1 PRHDT and CDR2 FYEKMQ (reference sequence). The CDR3 sequence is 14 residues long. A word on this clonotype: Its matching antigen is unknown.

Notes on the study in general: CD4+ bias marked clones expanding day 15 to 37, unlike balanced contracting clones. Some responding clones appeared in pre-infection memory, suggesting cross-reactive memory joined.

The rearrangement links TRBV13 to TRBJ1-2; 8 bases fit TRBD1. The sequenced sample consisted of PBMCs or a T cell subset sorted from them (not recorded which). This TCR was sampled from a man aged 18 to 30 who had mild COVID-19 (a few samples of this study predate the infection). Cell type and time point are not known. CDR3 sequence: CATSTGVYDYGYTF. Here the CDR3 DNA reads TGTGCCACGTCGACAGGGGTTTACGACTATGGCTACACCTTC.